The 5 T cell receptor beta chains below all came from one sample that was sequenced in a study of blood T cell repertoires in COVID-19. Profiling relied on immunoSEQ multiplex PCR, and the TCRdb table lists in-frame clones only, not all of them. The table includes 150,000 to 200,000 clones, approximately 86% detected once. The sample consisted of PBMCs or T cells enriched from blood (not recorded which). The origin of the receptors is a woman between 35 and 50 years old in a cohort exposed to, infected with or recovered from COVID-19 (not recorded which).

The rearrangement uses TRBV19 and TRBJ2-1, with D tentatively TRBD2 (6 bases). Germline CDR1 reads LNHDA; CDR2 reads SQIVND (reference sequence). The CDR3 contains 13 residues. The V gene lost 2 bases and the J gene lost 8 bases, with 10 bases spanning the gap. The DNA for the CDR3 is TGTGCCAGTAGTATATCGGGAGCGGATGAGCAGTTCTTC. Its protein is CASSISGADEQFF.

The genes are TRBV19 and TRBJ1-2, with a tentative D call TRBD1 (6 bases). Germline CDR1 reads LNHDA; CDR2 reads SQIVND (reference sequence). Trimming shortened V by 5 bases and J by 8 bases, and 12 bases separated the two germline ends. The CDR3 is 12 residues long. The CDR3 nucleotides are TGTGCCAGTAGTCCACCAGACAGGGGCTACACCTTC. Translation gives CASSPPDRGYTF.

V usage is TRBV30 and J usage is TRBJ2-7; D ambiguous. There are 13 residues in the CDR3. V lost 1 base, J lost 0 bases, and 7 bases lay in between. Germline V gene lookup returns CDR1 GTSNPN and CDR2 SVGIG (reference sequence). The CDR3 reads CAWSGQASYEQYF. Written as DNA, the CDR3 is TGTGCCTGGAGTGGACAAGCCTCCTACGAGCAGTACTTC. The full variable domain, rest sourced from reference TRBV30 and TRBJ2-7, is SQTIHQWPATLVQPVGSPLSLECTVEGTSNPNLYWYRQAAGRGLQLLFYSVGIGQISSEVPQNLSASRPQDRQFILSSKKLLLSDSGFYLCAWSGQASYEQYFGPGTRLTVT.

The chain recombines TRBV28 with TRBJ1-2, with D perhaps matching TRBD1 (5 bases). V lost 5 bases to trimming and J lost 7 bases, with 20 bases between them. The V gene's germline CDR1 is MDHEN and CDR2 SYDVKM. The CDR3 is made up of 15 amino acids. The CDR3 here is CASSLSRDFVGGYTF. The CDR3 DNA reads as TGTGCCAGCAGTCTGTCGCGGGACTTCGTGGGTGGCTACACCTTC.

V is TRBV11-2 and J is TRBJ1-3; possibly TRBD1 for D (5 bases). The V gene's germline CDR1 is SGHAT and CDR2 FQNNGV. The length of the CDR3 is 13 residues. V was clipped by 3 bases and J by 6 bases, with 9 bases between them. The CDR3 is CASSFAGTNTIYF. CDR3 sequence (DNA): TGTGCCAGCAGCTTTGCGGGGACAAACACCATATATTTT.